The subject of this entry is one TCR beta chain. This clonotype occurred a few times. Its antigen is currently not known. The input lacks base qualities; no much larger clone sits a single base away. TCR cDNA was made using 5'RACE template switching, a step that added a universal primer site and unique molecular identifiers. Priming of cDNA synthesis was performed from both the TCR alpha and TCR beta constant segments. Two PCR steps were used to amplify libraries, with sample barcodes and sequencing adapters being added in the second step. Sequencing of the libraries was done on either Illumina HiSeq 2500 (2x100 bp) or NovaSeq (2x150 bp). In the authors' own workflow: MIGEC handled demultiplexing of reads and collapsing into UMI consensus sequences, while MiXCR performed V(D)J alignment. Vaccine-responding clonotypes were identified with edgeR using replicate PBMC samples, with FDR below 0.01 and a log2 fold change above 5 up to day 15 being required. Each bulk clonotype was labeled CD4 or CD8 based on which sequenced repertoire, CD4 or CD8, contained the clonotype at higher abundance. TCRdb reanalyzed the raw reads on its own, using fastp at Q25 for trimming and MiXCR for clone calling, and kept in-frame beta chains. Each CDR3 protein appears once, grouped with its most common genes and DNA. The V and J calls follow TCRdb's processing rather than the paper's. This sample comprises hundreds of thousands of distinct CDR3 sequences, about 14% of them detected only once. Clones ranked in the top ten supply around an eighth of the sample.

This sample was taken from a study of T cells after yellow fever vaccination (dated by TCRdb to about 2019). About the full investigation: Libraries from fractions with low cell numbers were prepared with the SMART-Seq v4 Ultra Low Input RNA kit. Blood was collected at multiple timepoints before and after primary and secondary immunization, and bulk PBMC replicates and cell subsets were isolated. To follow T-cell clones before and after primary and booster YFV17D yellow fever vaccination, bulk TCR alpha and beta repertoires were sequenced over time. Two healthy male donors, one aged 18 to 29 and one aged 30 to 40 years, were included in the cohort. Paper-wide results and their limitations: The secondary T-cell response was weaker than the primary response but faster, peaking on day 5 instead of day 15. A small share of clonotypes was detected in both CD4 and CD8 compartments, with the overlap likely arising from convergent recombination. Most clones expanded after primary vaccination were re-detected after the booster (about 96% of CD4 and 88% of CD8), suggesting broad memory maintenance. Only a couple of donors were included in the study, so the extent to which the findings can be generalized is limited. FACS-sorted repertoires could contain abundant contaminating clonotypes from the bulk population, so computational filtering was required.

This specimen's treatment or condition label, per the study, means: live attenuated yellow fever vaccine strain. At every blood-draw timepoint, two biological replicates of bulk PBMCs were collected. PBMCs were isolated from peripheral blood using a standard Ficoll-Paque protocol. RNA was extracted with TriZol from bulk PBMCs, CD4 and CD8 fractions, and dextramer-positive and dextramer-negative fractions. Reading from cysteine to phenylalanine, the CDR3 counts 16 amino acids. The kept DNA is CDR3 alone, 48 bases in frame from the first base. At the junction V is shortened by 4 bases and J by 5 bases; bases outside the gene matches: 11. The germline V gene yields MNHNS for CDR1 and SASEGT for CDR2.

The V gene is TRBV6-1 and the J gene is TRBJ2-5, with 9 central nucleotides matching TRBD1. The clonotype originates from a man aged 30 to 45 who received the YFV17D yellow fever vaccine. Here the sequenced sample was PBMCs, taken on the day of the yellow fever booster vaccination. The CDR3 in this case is CASSAFSTGGMETQYF. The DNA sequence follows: TGTGCCAGCAGTGCCTTCTCGACAGGGGGTATGGAGACCCAGTACTTC.